This T cell receptor beta chain was sequenced during a study of read filtering for tumor transcriptome and immune sequencing. In the study overall: Patients were about 18 male and some 13 female, mean age about 65 years, range roughly 47 to 85.

This library used roughly 400 ng RNA and molecular barcoded adaptors spanning alpha/delta and beta/gamma chains. TCRdb reanalysed the reads using MiXCR and keeps one entry per CDR3 protein. Of 75,000 to 95,000 distinct CDR3 sequences in the sample, 20% to 25% were seen once. In this sample, this clonotype turned up a few times. This CDR3 has 16 amino acids. Trimming pared 5 bases from V and 1 base from J, leaving 15 bases between. This TCR came from a donor aged 40 or older with multiple myeloma. This sequence joins TRBV12-3 or TRBV12-4 and TRBJ1-5; D may be TRBD1 (6 bases). The sample comprised a population of CD138-negative cells sorted from bone marrow. CDR3 sequence reads: CASSPPGARSNQPQHF. In DNA form, the CDR3 reads TGTGCCAGCAGTCCCCCAGGGGCGCGGAGCAATCAGCCCCAGCATTTT.